This TCR beta chain was found in a study of CD4+ T cells in melanoma. The repertoire was sequenced with immunoSEQ multiplex PCR; TCRdb's copy has only in-frame clones and lacks some. The sample records about 9,900 clones, about 78% being singletons. This sequence was found in a human donor with melanoma. Sequenced sample: tumor tissue.

CDR3 sequence reads: CASSQVLGFEQYF. The CDR3 DNA follows: TGCGCCAGCAGCCAAGTGCTTGGGTTCGAGCAGTACTTC. This chain connects TRBV4-1 to TRBJ2-7, with D hard to call. The V end lost 1 base, the J end lost 6 bases, and 10 bases lay between the germline ends. CDR1 and CDR2 from the germline V gene are MGHRA and YSYEKL. There are 13 residues in the CDR3.